This T cell receptor beta chain was recorded in a study of sequential checkpoint blockade in melanoma. In the study overall: First-line arms were nivolumab then ipilimumab, or the reverse, randomized 1:1. TCRβ was sequenced from DNA of about a hundred pretreatment tumors. After nivolumab or ipilimumab alone, 20 to 25 patients had week-13 rebiopsies.

Profiling relied on immunoSEQ multiplex PCR, and the TCRdb table lists in-frame clones only, not all of them. The data contain about 3,500 clones, over 15% of them singletons. The treatment is: randomized to nivolumab then ipilimumab (arm A) or the reverse (arm B). Patients had received no earlier DNA-damaging chemotherapy. This CDR3 comprises 18 residues. The V and J ends lost 0 bases and 2 bases respectively, with 14 bases between them. CDR1 and CDR2 (germline): MNHGY, SAAAGT. This clonotype originated in a human donor with melanoma. Sequencing used tumor tissue (inferred from file names), obtained from a patient given nivolumab and ipilimumab in sequence. This sequence joins TRBV6-8 and TRBJ2-6, with D perhaps TRBD2 (6 bases). The DNA of the CDR3 is TGTGCCAGCAGTTACTCCGGGGGAGCCTTCGCTGGGGCCAACGTCCTGACTTTC. Protein: CASSYSGGAFAGANVLTF.